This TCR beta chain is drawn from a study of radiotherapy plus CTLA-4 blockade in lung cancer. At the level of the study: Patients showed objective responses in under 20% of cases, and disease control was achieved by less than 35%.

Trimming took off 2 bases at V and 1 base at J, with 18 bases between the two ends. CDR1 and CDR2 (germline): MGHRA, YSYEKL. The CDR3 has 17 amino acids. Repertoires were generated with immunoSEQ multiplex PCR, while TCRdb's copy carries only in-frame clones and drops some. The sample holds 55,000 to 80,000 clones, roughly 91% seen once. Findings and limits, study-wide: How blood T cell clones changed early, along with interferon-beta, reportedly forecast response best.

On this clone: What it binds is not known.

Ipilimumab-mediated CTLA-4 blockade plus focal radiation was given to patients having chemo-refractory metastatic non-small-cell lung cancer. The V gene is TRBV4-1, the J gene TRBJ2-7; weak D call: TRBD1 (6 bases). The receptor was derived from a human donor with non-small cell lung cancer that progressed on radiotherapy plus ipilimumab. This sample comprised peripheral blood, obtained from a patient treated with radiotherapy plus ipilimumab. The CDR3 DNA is TGCGCCAGCAGCCAAAACTCTGGCAGGGGCCAGTCCTACGAGCAGTACTTC. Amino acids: CASSQNSGRGQSYEQYF.